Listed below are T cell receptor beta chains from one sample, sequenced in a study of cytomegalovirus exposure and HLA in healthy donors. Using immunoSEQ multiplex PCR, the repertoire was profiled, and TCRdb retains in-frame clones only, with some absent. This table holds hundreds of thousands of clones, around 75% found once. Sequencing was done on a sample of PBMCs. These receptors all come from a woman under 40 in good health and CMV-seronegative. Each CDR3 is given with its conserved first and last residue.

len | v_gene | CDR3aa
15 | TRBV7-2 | CASTQRGGRFYEQYF
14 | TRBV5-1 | CASSPTGSSEKLFF
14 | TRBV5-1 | CASSLEAGLETQYF
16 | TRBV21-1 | CASSKGRGMSGNTIYF
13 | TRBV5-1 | CASSLPIGGELFF
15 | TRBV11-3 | CASTVSGGQTGEQFF
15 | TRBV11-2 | CASSLQGQGLGEQYF
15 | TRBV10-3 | CAISDWDRGPYEQYF
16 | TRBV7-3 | CASSFTNKGLDTEAFF
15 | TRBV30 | CAWRPPSQGQETQYF
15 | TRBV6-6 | CASSYRGRELNTIYF
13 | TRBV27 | CASSTGGRVEAFF
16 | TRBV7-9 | CSSSTRGTGSSYEQYF
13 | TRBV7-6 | CASSQIAGGEQFF
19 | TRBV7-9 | CASSLRRLAGDNSYNEQFF
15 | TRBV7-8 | CASTISLASWYEQFF
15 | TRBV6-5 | CASSYGGQGNQPQHF
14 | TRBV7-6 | CASSPAPDSNEAFF
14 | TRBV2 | CATQKGGNTGELFF
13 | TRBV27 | CASSLQGNYGYTF
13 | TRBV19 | CASSPLGSLEQYF
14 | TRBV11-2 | CASSLRDGGNGYTF
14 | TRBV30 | CAWSGQRPNTEAFF
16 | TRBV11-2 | CASSLGSGDSVYGYTF
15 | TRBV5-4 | CASSLMAGQSYEQYF
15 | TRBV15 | CATSGNPGGNTEAFF
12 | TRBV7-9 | CASSWTGDGYTF
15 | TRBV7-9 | CASSLLGPGMETQYF
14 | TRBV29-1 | CSVEEDNRAYEQYF
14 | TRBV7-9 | CASSLSAGTYEQYF
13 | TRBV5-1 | CASSADRGTEAFF
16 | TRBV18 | CASSPGSWTVYQPQHF